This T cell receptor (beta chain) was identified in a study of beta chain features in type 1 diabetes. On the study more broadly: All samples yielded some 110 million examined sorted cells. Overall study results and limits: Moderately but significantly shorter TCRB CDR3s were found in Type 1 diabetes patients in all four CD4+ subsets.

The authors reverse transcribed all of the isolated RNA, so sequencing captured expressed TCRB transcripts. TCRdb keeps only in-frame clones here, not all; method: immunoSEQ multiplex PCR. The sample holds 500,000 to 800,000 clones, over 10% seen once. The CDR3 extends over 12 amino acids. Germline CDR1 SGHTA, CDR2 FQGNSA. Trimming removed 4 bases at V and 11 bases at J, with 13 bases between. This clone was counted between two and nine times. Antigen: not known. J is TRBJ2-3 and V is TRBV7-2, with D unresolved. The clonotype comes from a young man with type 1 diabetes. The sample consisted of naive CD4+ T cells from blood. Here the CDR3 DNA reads TGTGCCAGCAGCTACTTTCGGCGTGAGCAGTATTTT. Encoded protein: CASSYFRREQYF. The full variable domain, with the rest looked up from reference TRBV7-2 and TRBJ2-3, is GAGVSQSPSNKVTEKGKDVELRCDPISGHTALYWYRQSLGQGLEFLIYFQGNSAPDKSGLPSDRFSAERTGGSVSTLTIQRTQQEDSAVYLCASSYFRREQYFGPGTRLTVL.